This T cell receptor (beta chain) is from a study of blood T cells in healthy people across ages. PCR was performed a second time for about 7 to 11 cycles using a sample-barcoded 5' primer and a J-beta primer mix. TCRdb reprocessed the 5' RACE reads with MiXCR, giving one entry per CDR3 protein. The table includes about 720,000 distinct CDR3 sequences, 20% to 25% detected once. The germline V gene encodes CDR1 MNHEY and CDR2 SVGAGI. The CDR3 consists of 13 residues. The V segment lost 5 bases and the J segment 4 bases; nucleotides outside the gene matches: 4. This clonotype was picked up a small number of times.

V and J are TRBV6-5 and TRBJ1-1; TRBD1 aligns across 7 bases. Material: blood. The sequence was obtained from a man in his 70s in good health. CDR3 sequence (DNA): TGTGCCAGCAGTACCGACAGGGTCACTGAAGCTTTCTTT. It specifies CASSTDRVTEAFF.